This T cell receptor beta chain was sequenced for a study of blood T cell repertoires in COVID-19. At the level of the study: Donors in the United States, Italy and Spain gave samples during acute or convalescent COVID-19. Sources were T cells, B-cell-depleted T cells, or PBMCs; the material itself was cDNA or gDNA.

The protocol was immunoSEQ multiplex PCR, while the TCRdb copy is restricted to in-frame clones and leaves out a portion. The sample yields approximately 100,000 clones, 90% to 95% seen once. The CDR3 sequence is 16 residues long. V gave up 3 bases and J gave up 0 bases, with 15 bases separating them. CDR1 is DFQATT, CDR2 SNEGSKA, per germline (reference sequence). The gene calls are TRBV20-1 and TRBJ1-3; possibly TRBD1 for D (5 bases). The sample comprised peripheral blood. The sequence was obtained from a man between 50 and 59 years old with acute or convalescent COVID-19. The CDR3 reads CSASRDRRNSGNTIYF. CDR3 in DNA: TGCAGTGCTAGTCGAGACAGACGAAACTCTGGAAACACCATATATTTT.